This TCR beta chain is from a study of T cells in Graves' hyperthyroidism and ophthalmopathy. This clonotype was detected many times. Its antigen remains unidentified. Using RNA transcripts as the source, TCR beta CDR3 regions were amplified. The HTBI primer set was used in a first-round RT-PCR of the TCR CDR3. One entry per CDR3 protein, called by TCRdb with MiXCR from the multiplex PCR reads. The sample holds 300,000 to 450,000 distinct CDR3 sequences, just under 15% seen once. Those with hyperthyroidism were 18 to 65 years old, newly diagnosed, and ill for under 2 months. A patient was excluded if there was uncontrolled infection, other autoimmune disease, pregnancy or lactation. Study-wide points: With a median lead of about six months before onset, the model predicted ophthalmopathy.

J was trimmed by 1 base and V by 5 bases; bases with no gene match: 7. CDR1 and CDR2 from the germline V gene are MNHEY and SMNVEV (reference sequence). The CDR3 has 15 amino acids. The clonotype was recovered from a woman aged 25 to 39 with Graves' hyperthyroidism. V and J are TRBV27 and TRBJ1-1, with 7 bases that match TRBD1. Input material: blood. In DNA, the CDR3 is TGTGCCAGCAGTGATCTATACAGGGGGAACACTGAAGCTTTCTTT. It translates to CASSDLYRGNTEAFF.